Below are 16 T cell receptor beta chains sequenced from a single sample in a study of blood T cell repertoires in COVID-19. Repertoires were generated with immunoSEQ multiplex PCR, while TCRdb's copy carries only in-frame clones and drops some. The table shows 350,000 to 550,000 clones, with approximately 90% occurring only once. Sequenced material: peripheral blood. The source of these receptors is a woman aged 25 to 39 with acute or convalescent COVID-19.

V usage is TRBV6-5 and J usage is TRBJ2-5, with 9 nucleotides matching TRBD1. Looked up from germline, CDR1 is MNHEY and CDR2 is SVGAGI. V was clipped by 6 bases and J by 3 bases; unmatched bases: 5. CDR3 size: 14 residues. CDR3 protein: CASSRGTGKETQYF. DNA of the CDR3: TGTGCCAGCAGCCGAGGGACAGGGAAAGAGACCCAGTACTTC.

V usage is TRBV4-1 and J usage is TRBJ1-4; no definite D call. The CDR3 is 15 residues long. The germline CDR1 and CDR2 sequences are MGHRA and YSYEKL. Trimming took off 1 base at V and 4 bases at J, with 10 bases between the two ends. The CDR3, as DNA: TGCGCCAGCAGCCAAGTCCTCGGGAATAATGAAAAACTGTTTTTT. This gives the protein CASSQVLGNNEKLFF.

The rearrangement links TRBV19 to TRBJ2-2; perhaps TRBD1 as D (6 bases). From germline, CDR1 is LNHDA and CDR2 SQIVND (reference sequence). Trimming left V 8 bases short and J 0 bases short, with 13 bases between. CDR3 size: 15 residues. The CDR3: CASPVQGANTGELFF. In DNA, the CDR3 is TGTGCCAGTCCAGTACAGGGAGCGAACACCGGGGAGCTGTTTTTT.

The rearrangement uses TRBV19 and TRBJ2-3; 8 positions agree with TRBD2. The CDR3 is made up of 16 amino acids. CDR1 is LNHDA and CDR2 is SQIVND in the germline V gene (reference sequence). V trimming: 6 bases; J trimming: 1 base; junction bases outside the gene matches: 9. The CDR3 is CASSQITSGGTDTQYF. CDR3 bases: TGTGCCAGTAGCCAAATTACTAGCGGTGGCACAGATACGCAGTATTTT.

The rearrangement joins TRBV11-2 to TRBJ2-1; 8 positions agree with TRBD1. V trimming: 0 bases; J trimming: 10 bases; junction bases outside the gene matches: 8. The CDR3 is 15 amino acids. Per the germline V gene, CDR1 is SGHAT and CDR2 is FQNNGV. CDR3 region: CASSLDRGPAREQFF. DNA for the CDR3: TGTGCCAGCAGCTTAGACAGGGGGCCAGCCAGGGAGCAGTTCTTC.

The V call is TRBV18, the J call TRBJ2-2; D call uncertain. Germline V gene data show CDR1 as KGHSH and CDR2 as LQKENI. This CDR3 spans 13 amino acids. Trimming stripped 3 bases from V and 4 bases from J, with 6 bases between. The CDR3: CASSPTSTGELFF. The DNA for the CDR3 is TGTGCCAGCTCACCGACATCCACCGGGGAGCTGTTTTTT.

The J gene is TRBJ2-5, the V gene TRBV2; the match to TRBD2 covers 8 bases. The length of the CDR3 is 11 residues. V dropped 10 bases and J dropped 12; count of bases not matched to a gene: 10. From germline, CDR1 is SNHLY and CDR2 FYNNEI. The CDR3, as DNA: TGTGCCATACACATTGAGGGACTAGAGTACTTC. Amino acid sequence: CAIHIEGLEYF. The full variable domain, rest sourced from reference TRBV2 and TRBJ2-5, is EPEVTQTPSHQVTQMGQEVILRCVPISNHLYFYWYRQILGQKVEFLVSFYNNEISEKSEIFDDQFSVERPDGSNFTLKIRSTKLEDSAMYFCAIHIEGLEYFGPGTRLLVL.

V usage is TRBV5-1 and J usage is TRBJ1-2, with 7 bases identical to TRBD1. Germline CDR1 SGHRS, CDR2 YFSETQ. This CDR3 region has 15 residues. Losses at the gene ends were 3 bases for V and 4 bases for J; bases not matched to a gene: 9. CDR3 DNA: TGCGCCAGCAGCTCGCCCGGGACAGAGAGCTATGGCTACACCTTC. Its translation: CASSSPGTESYGYTF.

The chain combines TRBV4-1 with TRBJ1-4, with D maybe TRBD1 (5 bases). The germline CDR1 and CDR2 sequences are MGHRA and YSYEKL. V dropped 0 bases and J dropped 11 bases, with 13 bases sitting between them. The length of the CDR3 is 14 residues. The CDR3 sequence is CASSQERQGSKLFF. The CDR3 nucleotides are TGCGCCAGCAGCCAAGAACGGCAGGGCTCCAAACTGTTTTTT.

The CDR3 bases are TGTGCCAGCAGCATCCGGGGACAAGCTAATGAAAAACTGTTTTTT. It codes for CASSIRGQANEKLFF. The J gene is TRBJ1-4, the V gene TRBV9; possibly TRBD1 for D (6 bases). This CDR3 is 15 amino acids long. Trimming left V 4 bases short and J 3 bases short, with 13 bases between. Germline lookup yields CDR1 SGDLS and CDR2 YYNGEE. The entire variable domain, with the rest obtained from reference TRBV9 and TRBJ1-4, is as follows: DSGVTQTPKHLITATGQRVTLRCSPRSGDLSVYWYQQSLDQGLQFLIQYYNGEERAKGNILERFSAQQFPDLHSELNLSSLELGDSALYFCASSIRGQANEKLFFGSGTQLSVL.

V gene TRBV30 combines with J gene TRBJ1-5; TRBD1 matches 10 bases. Germline V gene sequence: CDR1 GTSNPN, CDR2 SVGIG (reference sequence). The CDR3 is 18 amino acids. Trimming removed 1 base from V and 3 bases from J; junction bases left unmatched: 12. As DNA, the CDR3 is TGTGCCTGGAGTGACGTCCGGGACAGGGGTTACCTCAATCAGCCCCAGCATTTT. It specifies CAWSDVRDRGYLNQPQHF.

The rearrangement joins TRBV19 to TRBJ1-5; TRBD1 is a possible D gene (5 bases). The CDR3 loop spans 15 amino acids. V lost 2 bases to trimming and J lost 3 bases, with 11 bases between them. Germline assignment: CDR1 LNHDA and CDR2 SQIVND (reference sequence). The CDR3 DNA reads as TGTGCCAGTAGTATAATAGGGGCCTCCAATCAGCCCCAGCATTTT. This encodes CASSIIGASNQPQHF.

This clone was recorded once. The chain uses TRBV7-3 and TRBJ2-3; D is uncertain. The germline gives CDR1 SGHTA, CDR2 FQGTGA. V was shortened by 3 bases and J by 2 bases, with 6 bases between the two germline ends. The CDR3 is 13 amino acids. CDR3 region: CASSLTNTDTQYF. The CDR3 nucleotides are TGTGCCAGCAGCTTGACAAACACAGATACGCAGTATTTT.

This clone was recorded only once. CDR3 amino acids: CATSDSLPPAGNTGELFF. The CDR3 DNA reads as TGTGCCACCAGTGATTCGCTCCCGCCAGCAGGTAACACCGGGGAGCTGTTTTTT. V and J are TRBV24-1 and TRBJ2-2; D uncertain. Germline V gives CDR1 KGHDR, CDR2 SFDVKD. V lost 2 bases, J lost 2 bases, and 17 bases lay in between. The CDR3 totals 18 residues.

The chain is built from TRBV19 and TRBJ2-1, with TRBD1 identical over 10 bases. V lost 6 bases, J lost 10 bases, and 6 bases stayed unmatched. This CDR3 has 13 amino acids. Germline V gene sequence: CDR1 LNHDA, CDR2 SQIVND (reference sequence). The CDR3 nucleotides read TGTGCCAGTAGCCAGACAGGGGGCGACGAGCAGTTCTTC. Amino acids: CASSQTGGDEQFF.

The chain couples TRBV14 to TRBJ1-3, with 9 nucleotides matching TRBD1. The J segment lost 4 bases and the V segment lost 3 bases, leaving 7 bases of the junction unmatched. This CDR3 has 16 residues. Germline V gene data show CDR1 as SGHDN and CDR2 as FVKESK. As DNA, the CDR3 is TGTGCCAGCAGCCACCTTACAGGGGGCAGGGGAAACACCATATATTTT. Protein: CASSHLTGGRGNTIYF.